The clone carrying this T cell receptor (beta chain) was detected a few times. Its specificity is unknown. For the second PCR, which ran for about 7 to 12 cycles, a sample-barcoded 5' primer and a J-beta primer mix were used. TCRdb redid the calling of the 5' RACE reads with MiXCR, one entry per CDR3 protein. The table records roughly 2 million distinct CDR3 sequences, around 48% of them present only once. There were at least 5.5 micrograms of total RNA extracted from every sample. This CDR3 has 14 residues. Between the trimmed V and J ends, which lost 1 base and 7 bases, there was a span of 13 bases. CDR1 SEHNR and CDR2 FQNEAQ come from the germline V gene (reference sequence). The data belong to a study of blood T cells in healthy people across ages. Study outcomes and limitations: Expanded clonotype shifts may have been confounded, as the donors had an unknown CMV status. Per million T cells, the diversity of TCR beta decreased roughly linearly as age advanced.

This chain joins TRBV7-9 and TRBJ1-2; D not certain. The sequencing input was blood. The sequence came from a woman aged 40 to 50 in good health. The CDR3 nucleotides are TGTGCCAGCAGCTTAGTGGCCGGGAGGAGTGGCTACACCTTC. Translation: CASSLVAGRSGYTF. The full variable domain, in which reference TRBV7-9 and TRBJ1-2 provide the parts outside the CDR3, is DTGVSQNPRHKITKRGQNVTFRCDPISEHNRLYWYRQTLGQGPEFLTYFQNEAQLEKSRLLSDRFSAERPKGSFSTLEIQRTEQGDSAMYLCASSLVAGRSGYTFGSGTRLTVV.